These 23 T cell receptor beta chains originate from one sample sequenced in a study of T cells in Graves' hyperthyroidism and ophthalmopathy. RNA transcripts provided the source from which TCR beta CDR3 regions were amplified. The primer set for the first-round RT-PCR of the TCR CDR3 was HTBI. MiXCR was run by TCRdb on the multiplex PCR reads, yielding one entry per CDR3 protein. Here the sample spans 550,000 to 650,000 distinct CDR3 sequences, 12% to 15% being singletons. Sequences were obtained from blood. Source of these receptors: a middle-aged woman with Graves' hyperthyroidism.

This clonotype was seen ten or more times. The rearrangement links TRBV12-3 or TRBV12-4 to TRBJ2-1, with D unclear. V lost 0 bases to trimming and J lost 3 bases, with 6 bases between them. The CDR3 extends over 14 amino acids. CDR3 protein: CASSLALNYNEQFF. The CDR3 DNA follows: TGTGCCAGCAGTTTAGCACTCAACTACAATGAGCAGTTCTTC.

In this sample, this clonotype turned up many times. CDR3 DNA: TGTGCCAGCAGTTTAGGTGACAGGGGTCAGCCCCAGCATTTT. Residues: CASSLGDRGQPQHF. The rearrangement uses TRBV12-3 or TRBV12-4 and TRBJ1-5; TRBD1 matches at 8 bases. V shed 1 base, J shed 6 bases, and the junction held 2 bases outside the gene matches. The CDR3 extends over 14 amino acids.

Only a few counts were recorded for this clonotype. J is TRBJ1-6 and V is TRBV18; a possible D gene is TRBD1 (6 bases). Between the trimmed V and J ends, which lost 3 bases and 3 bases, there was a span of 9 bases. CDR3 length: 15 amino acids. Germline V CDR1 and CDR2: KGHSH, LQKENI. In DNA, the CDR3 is TGTGCCAGCTCACCTCGGACAGACTATAATTCACCCCTCCACTTT. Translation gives CASSPRTDYNSPLHF.

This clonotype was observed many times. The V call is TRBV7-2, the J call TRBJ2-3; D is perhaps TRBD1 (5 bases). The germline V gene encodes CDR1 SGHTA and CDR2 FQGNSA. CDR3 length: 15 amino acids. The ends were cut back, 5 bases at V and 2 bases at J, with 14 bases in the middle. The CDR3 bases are TGTGCCAGCAGCCCCCAGGGCGCATTCACAGATACGCAGTATTTT. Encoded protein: CASSPQGAFTDTQYF.

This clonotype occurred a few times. In DNA, the CDR3 is TGTGCCAGCAGCCCGGGGGAAGGGATGAACACTGAAGCTTTCTTT. Translated: CASSPGEGMNTEAFF. This sequence joins TRBV4-2 and TRBJ1-1, with D possibly being TRBD1 (5 bases). Germline V gene sequence: CDR1 LGHNA, CDR2 YNFKEQ. This CDR3 spans 15 amino acids. V shed 4 bases and J shed 0 bases, with 12 bases lying between them.

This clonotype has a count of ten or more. The CDR3 loop is CASKGRQGARVGAEAFF. The DNA of the CDR3 is TGTGCCAGCAAGGGGCGACAGGGGGCGCGGGTGGGTGCTGAAGCTTTCTTT. The J gene is TRBJ1-1, the V gene TRBV28, with TRBD1 matching over 10 bases. V trimming: 7 bases; J trimming: 6 bases; junction bases outside the gene matches: 17. The CDR3 loop spans 17 amino acids. The V gene's germline CDR1 is MDHEN and CDR2 SYDVKM.

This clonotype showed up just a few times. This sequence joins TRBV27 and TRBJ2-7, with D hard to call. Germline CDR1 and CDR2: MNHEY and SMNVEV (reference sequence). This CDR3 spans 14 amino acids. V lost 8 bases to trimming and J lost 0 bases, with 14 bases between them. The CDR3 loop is CASEKIAPSYEQYF. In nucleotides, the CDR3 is TGTGCCAGCGAGAAGATTGCCCCCTCCTACGAGCAGTACTTC.

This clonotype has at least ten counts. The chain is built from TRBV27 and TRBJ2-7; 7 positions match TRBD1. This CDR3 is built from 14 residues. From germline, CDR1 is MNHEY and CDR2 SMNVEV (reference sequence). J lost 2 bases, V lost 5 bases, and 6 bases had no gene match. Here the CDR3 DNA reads TGTGCCAGCAGTGTGGACAGGCGCACCTACGAGCAGTACTTC. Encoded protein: CASSVDRRTYEQYF.

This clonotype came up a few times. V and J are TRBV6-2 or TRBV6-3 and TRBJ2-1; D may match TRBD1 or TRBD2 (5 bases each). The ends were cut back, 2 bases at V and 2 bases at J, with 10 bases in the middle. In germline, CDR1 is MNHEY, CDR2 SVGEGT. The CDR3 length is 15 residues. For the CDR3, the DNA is TGTGCCAGCAGTTACGAAGGGACGGCCTACAATGAGCAGTTCTTC. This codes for CASSYEGTAYNEQFF.

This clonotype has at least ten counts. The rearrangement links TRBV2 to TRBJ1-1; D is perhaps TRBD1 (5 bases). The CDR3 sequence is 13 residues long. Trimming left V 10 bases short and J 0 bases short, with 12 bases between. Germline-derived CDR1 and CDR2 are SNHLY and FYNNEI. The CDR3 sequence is CAIGGELNTEAFF. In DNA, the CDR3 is TGTGCCATCGGGGGGGAATTGAACACTGAAGCTTTCTTT.

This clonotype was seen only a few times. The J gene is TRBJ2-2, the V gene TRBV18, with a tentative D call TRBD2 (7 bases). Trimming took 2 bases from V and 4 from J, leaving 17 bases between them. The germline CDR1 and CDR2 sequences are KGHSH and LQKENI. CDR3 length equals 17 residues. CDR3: CASSPSPGGLSTGELFF. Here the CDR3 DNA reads TGTGCCAGCTCACCAAGCCCCGGGGGGCTCTCCACCGGGGAGCTGTTTTTT.

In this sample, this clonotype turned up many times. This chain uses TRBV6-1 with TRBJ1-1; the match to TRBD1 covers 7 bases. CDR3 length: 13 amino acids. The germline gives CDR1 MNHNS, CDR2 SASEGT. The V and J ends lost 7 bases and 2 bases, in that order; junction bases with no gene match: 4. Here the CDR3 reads CASTGTDNTEAFF. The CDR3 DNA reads TGTGCCAGCACCGGGACAGATAACACTGAAGCTTTCTTT.

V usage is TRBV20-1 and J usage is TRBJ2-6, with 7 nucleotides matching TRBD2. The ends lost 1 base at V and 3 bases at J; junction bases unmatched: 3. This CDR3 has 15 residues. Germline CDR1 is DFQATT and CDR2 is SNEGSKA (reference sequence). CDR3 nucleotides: TGCAGTGCTAGAGTGGGGGGGAGTGGGGCCAACGTCCTGACTTTC. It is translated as CSARVGGSGANVLTF.

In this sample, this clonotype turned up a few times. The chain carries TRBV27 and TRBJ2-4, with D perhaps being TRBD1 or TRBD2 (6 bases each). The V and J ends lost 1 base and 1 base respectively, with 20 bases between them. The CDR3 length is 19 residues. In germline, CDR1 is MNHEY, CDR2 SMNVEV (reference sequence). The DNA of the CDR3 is TGTGCCAGCAGTTTATTCGCCCCGGGACAAGGGGGGGCCAAAAACATTCAGTACTTC. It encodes CASSLFAPGQGGAKNIQYF.

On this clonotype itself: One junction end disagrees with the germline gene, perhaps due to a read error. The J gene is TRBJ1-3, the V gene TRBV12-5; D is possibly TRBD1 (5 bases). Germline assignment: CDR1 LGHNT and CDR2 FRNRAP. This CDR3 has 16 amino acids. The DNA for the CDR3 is TGTGCTAGTGGTTTGTCGACAGCTCTCTCTGGAAACACCGTATATTTT. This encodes CASGLSTALSGNTVYF.

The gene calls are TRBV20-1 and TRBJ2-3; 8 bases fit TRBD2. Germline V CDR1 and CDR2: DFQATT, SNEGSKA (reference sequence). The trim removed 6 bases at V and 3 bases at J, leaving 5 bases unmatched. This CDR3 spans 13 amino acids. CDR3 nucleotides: TGCAGTGCCTGGAGCGGGGGAACAGATACGCAGTATTTT. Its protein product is CSAWSGGTDTQYF.

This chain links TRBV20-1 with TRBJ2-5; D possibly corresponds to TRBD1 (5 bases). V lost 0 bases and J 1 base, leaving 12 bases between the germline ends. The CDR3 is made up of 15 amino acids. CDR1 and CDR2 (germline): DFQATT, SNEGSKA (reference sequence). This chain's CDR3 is CSARDRRTGQETQYF. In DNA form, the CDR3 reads TGCAGTGCTAGAGATCGGAGAACAGGCCAAGAGACCCAGTACTTC.

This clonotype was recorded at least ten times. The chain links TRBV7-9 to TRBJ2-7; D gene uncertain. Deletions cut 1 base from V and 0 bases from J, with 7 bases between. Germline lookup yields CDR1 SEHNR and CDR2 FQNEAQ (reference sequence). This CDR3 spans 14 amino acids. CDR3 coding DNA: TGTGCCAGCAGCTTAGAAGTCGACTCCTACGAGCAGTACTTC. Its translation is CASSLEVDSYEQYF.

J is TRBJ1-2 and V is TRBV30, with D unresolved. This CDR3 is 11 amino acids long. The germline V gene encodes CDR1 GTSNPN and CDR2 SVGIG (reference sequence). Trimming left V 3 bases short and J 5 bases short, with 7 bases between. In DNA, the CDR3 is TGTGCCTGGAGCCTCGTTTATGGCTACACCTTC. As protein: CAWSLVYGYTF.

The CDR3 loop reads CASSQLAGVWETQYF. The CDR3 DNA follows: TGTGCCAGCAGCCAATTAGCGGGAGTGTGGGAGACCCAGTACTTC. The chain recombines TRBV7-2 with TRBJ2-5; TRBD2 matches 9 bases. CDR3 length equals 15 residues. Germline CDR1 and CDR2: SGHTA and FQGNSA. V dropped 5 bases and J dropped 5; count of bases not matched to a gene: 9.

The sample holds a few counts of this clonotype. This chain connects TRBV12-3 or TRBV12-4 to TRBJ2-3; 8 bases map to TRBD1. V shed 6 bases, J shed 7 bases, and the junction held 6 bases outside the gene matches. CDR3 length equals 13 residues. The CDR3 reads CASSGQGTNTQYF. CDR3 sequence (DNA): TGTGCCAGCAGCGGACAGGGAACAAATACGCAGTATTTT.

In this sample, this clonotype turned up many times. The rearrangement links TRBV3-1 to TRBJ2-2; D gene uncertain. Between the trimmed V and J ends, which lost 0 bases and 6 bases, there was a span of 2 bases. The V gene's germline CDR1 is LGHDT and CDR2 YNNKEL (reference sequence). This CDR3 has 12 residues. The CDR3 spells CASSQEAGELFF. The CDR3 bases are TGTGCCAGCAGCCAAGAAGCCGGGGAGCTGTTTTTT.

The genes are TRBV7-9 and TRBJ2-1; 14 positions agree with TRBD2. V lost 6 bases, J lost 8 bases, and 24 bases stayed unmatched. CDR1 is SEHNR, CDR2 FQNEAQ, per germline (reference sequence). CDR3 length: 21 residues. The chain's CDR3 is CASRIETGTSGGGALVYEQFF. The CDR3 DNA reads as TGTGCCAGCAGAATTGAAACCGGGACTAGCGGGGGCGGGGCCCTTGTTTATGAGCAGTTCTTC.